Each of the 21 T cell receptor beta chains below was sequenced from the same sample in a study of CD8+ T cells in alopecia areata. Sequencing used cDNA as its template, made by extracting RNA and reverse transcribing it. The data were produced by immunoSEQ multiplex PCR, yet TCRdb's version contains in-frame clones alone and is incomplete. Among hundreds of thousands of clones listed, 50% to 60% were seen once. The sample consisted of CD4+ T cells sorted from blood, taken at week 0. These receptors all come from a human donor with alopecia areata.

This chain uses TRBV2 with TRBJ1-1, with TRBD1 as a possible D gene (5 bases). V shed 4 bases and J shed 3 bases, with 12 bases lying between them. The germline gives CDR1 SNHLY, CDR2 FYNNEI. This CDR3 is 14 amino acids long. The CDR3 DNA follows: TGTGCCAGCAGTGTGCAGGGAGGGGACACTGAAGCTTTCTTT. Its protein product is CASSVQGGDTEAFF.

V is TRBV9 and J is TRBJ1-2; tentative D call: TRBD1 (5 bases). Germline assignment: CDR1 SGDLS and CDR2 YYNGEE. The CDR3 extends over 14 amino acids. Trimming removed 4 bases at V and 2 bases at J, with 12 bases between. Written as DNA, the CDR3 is TGTGCCAGCAGCCGACCGGGACGGAACTATGGCTACACCTTC. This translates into CASSRPGRNYGYTF.

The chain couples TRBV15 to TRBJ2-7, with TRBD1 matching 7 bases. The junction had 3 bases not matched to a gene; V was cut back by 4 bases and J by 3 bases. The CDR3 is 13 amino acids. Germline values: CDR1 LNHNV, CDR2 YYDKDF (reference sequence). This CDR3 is CATSMGQYYEQYF. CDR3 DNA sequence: TGTGCCACCAGCATGGGACAGTACTACGAGCAGTACTTC.

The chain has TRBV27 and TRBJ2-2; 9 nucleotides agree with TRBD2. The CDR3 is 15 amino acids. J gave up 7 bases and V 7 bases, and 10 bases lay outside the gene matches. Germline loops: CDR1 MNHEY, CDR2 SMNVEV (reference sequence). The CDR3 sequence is CASTWVGTSFGELFF. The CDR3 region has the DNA TGTGCCAGCACTTGGGTCGGGACTAGCTTCGGGGAGCTGTTTTTT.

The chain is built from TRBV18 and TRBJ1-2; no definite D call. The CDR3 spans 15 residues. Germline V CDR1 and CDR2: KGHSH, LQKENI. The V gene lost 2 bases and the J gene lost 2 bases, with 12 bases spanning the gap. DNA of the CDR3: TGTGCCAGCTCACCAGCGGTCGGGAGGAACTATGGCTACACCTTC. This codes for CASSPAVGRNYGYTF.

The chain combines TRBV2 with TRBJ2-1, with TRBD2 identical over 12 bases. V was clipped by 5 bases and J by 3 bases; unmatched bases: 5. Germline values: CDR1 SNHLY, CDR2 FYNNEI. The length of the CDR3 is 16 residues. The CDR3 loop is CASSPELAGGYNEQFF. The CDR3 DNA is TGTGCCAGCAGTCCCGAACTAGCGGGGGGCTACAATGAGCAGTTCTTC.

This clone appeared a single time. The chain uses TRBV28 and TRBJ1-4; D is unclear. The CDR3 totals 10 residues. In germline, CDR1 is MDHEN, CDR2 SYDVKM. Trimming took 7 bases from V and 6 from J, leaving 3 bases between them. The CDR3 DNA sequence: TGTGCCAGCAAGCATGAAAAACTGTTTTTT. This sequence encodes CASKHEKLFF.

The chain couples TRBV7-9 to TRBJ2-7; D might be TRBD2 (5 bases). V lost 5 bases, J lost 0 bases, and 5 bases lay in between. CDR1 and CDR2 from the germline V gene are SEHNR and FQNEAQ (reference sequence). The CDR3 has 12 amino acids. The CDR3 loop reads CASSGSSYEQYF. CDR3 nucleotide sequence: TGTGCCAGCAGCGGGAGCTCCTACGAGCAGTACTTC.

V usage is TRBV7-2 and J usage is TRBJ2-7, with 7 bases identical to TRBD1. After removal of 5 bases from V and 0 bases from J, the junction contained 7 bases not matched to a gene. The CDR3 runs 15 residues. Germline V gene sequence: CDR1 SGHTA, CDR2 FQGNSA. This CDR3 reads CASSQMTGLSYEQYF. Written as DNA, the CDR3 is TGTGCCAGCAGCCAAATGACAGGGCTCTCCTACGAGCAGTACTTC.

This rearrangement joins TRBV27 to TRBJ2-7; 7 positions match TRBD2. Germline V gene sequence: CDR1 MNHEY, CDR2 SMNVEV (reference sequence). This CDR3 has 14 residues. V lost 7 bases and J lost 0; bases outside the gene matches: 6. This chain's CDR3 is CASKRDYSSYEQYF. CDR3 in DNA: TGTGCCAGCAAAAGGGACTACTCCTCCTACGAGCAGTACTTC.

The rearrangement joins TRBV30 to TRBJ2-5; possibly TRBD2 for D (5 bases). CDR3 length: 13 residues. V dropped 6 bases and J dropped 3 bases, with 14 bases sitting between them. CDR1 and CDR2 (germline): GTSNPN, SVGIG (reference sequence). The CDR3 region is CACVPWGEETQYF. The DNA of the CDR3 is TGTGCCTGCGTTCCTTGGGGAGAAGAGACCCAGTACTTC. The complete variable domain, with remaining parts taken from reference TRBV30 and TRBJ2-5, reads SQTIHQWPATLVQPVGSPLSLECTVEGTSNPNLYWYRQAAGRGLQLLFYSVGIGQISSEVPQNLSASRPQDRQFILSSKKLLLSDSGFYLCACVPWGEETQYFGPGTRLLVL.

As DNA, the CDR3 is TGCGCCAGCAAAGGGGTTGGGGAGACCCAGTACTTC. Translation gives CASKGVGETQYF. This chain links TRBV5-1 with TRBJ2-5; perhaps TRBD1 as D (5 bases). The V end was cut by 6 bases, the J end by 5 bases, with 11 bases between. The CDR3 runs to 12 residues. CDR1 and CDR2 (germline): SGHRS, YFSETQ.

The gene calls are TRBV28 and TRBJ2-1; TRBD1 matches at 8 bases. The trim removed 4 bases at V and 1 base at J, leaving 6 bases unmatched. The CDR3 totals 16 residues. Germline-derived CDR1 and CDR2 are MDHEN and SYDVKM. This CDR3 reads CASSYIQGASYNEQFF. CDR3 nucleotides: TGTGCCAGCAGTTACATCCAGGGGGCTTCCTACAATGAGCAGTTCTTC.

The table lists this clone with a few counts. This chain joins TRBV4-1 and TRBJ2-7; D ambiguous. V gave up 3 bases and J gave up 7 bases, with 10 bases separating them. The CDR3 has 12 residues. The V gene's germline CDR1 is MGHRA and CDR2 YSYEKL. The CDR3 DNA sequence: TGCGCCAGCAGCCAGCCCTTCGGGGAGCAGTACTTC. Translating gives CASSQPFGEQYF.

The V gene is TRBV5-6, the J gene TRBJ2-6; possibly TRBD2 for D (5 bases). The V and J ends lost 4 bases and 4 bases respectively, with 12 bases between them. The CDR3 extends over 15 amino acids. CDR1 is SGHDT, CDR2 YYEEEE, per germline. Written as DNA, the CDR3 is TGTGCCAGCAGCCCGAGGGTGACGGGGGCCAACGTCCTGACTTTC. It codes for CASSPRVTGANVLTF. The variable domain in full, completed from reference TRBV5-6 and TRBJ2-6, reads DAGVTQSPTHLIKTRGQQVTLRCSPKSGHDTVSWYQQALGQGPQFIFQYYEEEERQRGNFPDRFSGHQFPNYSSELNVNALLLGDSALYLCASSPRVTGANVLTFGAGSRLTVL.

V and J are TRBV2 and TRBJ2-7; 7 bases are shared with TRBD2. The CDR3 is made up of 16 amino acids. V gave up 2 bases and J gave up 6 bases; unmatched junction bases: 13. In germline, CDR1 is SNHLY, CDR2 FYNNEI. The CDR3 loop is CASSEPRAGVSVEQYF. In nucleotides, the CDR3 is TGTGCCAGCAGTGAACCCAGGGCGGGAGTCTCTGTCGAGCAGTACTTC.

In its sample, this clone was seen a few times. The CDR3 spells CSVGGANSEAFF. Here the CDR3 DNA reads TGCAGCGTTGGGGGGGCGAATTCTGAAGCTTTCTTT. This chain connects TRBV29-1 to TRBJ1-1, with D possibly TRBD1 on 6 matching bases. Germline V gives CDR1 SQVTM, CDR2 ANQGSEA. The CDR3 consists of 12 residues. Trimming shortened V by 4 bases and J by 6 bases, and 12 bases separated the two germline ends.

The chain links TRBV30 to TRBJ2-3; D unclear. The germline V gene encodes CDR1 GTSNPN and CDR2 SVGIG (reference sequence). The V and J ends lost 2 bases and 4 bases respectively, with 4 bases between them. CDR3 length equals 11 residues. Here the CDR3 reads CAWSSPDTQYF. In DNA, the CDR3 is TGTGCCTGGAGTTCCCCAGATACGCAGTATTTT.

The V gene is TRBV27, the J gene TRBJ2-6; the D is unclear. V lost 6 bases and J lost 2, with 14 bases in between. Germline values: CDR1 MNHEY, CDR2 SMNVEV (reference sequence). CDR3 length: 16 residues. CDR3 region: CASRRSERAGANVLTF. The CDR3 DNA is TGTGCCAGCAGAAGATCGGAGCGCGCTGGGGCCAACGTCCTGACTTTC. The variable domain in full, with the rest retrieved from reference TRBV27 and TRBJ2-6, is EAQVTQNPRYLITVTGKKLTVTCSQNMNHEYMSWYRQDPGLGLRQIYYSMNVEVTDKGDVPEGYKVSRKEKRNFPLILESPSPNQTSLYFCASRRSERAGANVLTFGAGSRLTVL.

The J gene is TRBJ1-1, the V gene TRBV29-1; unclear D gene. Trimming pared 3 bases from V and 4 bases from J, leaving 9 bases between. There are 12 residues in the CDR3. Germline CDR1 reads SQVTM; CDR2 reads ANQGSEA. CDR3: CSVDPGGTEAFF. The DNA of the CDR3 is TGCAGCGTTGACCCCGGAGGCACTGAAGCTTTCTTT.

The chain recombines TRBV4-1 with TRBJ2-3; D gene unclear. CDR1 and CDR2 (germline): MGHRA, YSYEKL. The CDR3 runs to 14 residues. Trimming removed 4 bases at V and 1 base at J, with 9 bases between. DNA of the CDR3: TGCGCCAGCAGCCGCCAAACTGGCACAGATACGCAGTATTTT. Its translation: CASSRQTGTDTQYF.